This is a list of T cell receptor beta chains from one sample in a study of blood T cells in healthy people across ages. MiXCR, run by TCRdb on the 5' RACE reads, gives a single entry per CDR3 protein. The repertoire includes 1.5 million to 2 million distinct CDR3 sequences, roughly a third of them detected once, and roughly 12% sits in the top ten. Material for sequencing was blood. These receptors were obtained from a woman aged 25 to 39 in good health. Each CDR3 is given with its conserved first and last residue. Each record gives: D gene, CDR3 length, J gene, clone size, V gene, CDR3 DNA, CDR3 protein. A D gene is named only where the DNA matches it firmly. Clone size is shown for a subset of rows, as once, few, many or a class of expanded clone.

TRBD2 16 TRBJ2-1 few TRBV9 TGTGCCAGCAGCGGTAGCGGGAGGGGTGGCTACAATGAGCAGTTCTTC CASSGSGRGGYNEQFF
TRBD2 16 TRBJ2-5 . TRBV4-1 TGCGCCAGCAGTCTCCGACTAGCGGGGGATCGGGAGACCCAGTACTTC CASSLRLAGDRETQYF
TRBD1 15 TRBJ2-3 . TRBV4-1 TGCGCCAGCAGCCAAGTAGGACAGGGGAGGGATACGCAGTATTTT CASSQVGQGRDTQYF
TRBD1 15 TRBJ1-4 . TRBV7-8 TGTGCCAGCAGCTTAGGGACAGGGGGCTTTGAAAAACTGTTTTTT CASSLGTGGFEKLFF
TRBD2 18 TRBJ2-1 . TRBV5-1 TGCGCCAGCAGCCCCGTCGGGCTAGCGGGAGCACTGGGTTATGAGCAGTTCTTC CASSPVGLAGALGYEQFF
TRBD2 16 TRBJ2-1 few TRBV29-1 TGCAGCACTCGAAAGACTAGCGGGGGATTGGACAATGAGCAGTTCTTC CSTRKTSGGLDNEQFF
. 14 TRBJ2-7 few TRBV7-8 TGTGCCAGCACCCGGCGCACGGGGCTGTACGAGCAGTACTTC CASTRRTGLYEQYF
TRBD2 16 TRBJ2-5 . TRBV11-2 TGTGCCAGCAGCAAGGGCTTTCGGGGGGGCAAAGAGACCCAGTACTTC CASSKGFRGGKETQYF
. 13 TRBJ2-1 few TRBV12-3/TRBV12-4 TGTGCCAGCAGTTTTGATGCCTACATCGAGCAGTTCTTC CASSFDAYIEQFF
TRBD1 17 TRBJ2-3 . TRBV9 TGTGCCAGCAGCAGAGAACCGGGACAGGGACCCACAGATACGCAGTATTTT CASSREPGQGPTDTQYF
. 15 TRBJ1-1 . TRBV9 TGTGCCAGCAGCGTAGATGTGGGGGCGCTTACTGAAGCTTTCTTT CASSVDVGALTEAFF
. 15 TRBJ2-1 many TRBV25-1 TGTGCCAGCAGTGCCGACTTGAGCTCCTACAATGAGCAGTTCTTC CASSADLSSYNEQFF
TRBD1 15 TRBJ1-4 . TRBV20-1 TGCAGTGCTAGATTCCAGGGGGCAACTAATGAAAAACTGTTTTTT CSARFQGATNEKLFF
TRBD1 13 TRBJ2-7 few TRBV20-1 TGCAGTGCTCGGGACAGGGGCTTTTACGAGCAGTACTTC CSARDRGFYEQYF
TRBD1 15 TRBJ2-1 . TRBV9 TGTGCCAGCAGCGCAGAAGACAGGGGGCACCATGAGCAGTTCTTC CASSAEDRGHHEQFF
. 14 TRBJ2-5 once TRBV12-3/TRBV12-4 TGTGCCAGCAGTTTTTCAGGGATCCAAGAGACCCGGTACTTC CASSFSGIQETRYF
. 13 TRBJ2-1 . TRBV11-1 TGTGCCAGCAGCTTAGGACAGGTCGGAAGGCAGTTCTTC CASSLGQVGRQFF
TRBD2 15 TRBJ2-1 . TRBV6-5 TGTGCCAACAGTAGCGGGGGGCCATCCTACAATGAGCAGTTCTTC CANSSGGPSYNEQFF
. 13 TRBJ1-5 . TRBV20-1 TGCAGTGCTAGACGGCGGACAAATCAGCCCCAGCATTTT CSARRRTNQPQHF
. 15 TRBJ1-4 few TRBV7-9 TGTGCCAGCAGCTTCCGGGACAACCCTAGCGAAAAACTGTTTTTT CASSFRDNPSEKLFF
TRBD1 16 TRBJ2-7 . TRBV7-9 TGTGCCAGCAGCTTAGAGCTTGGGGACAGGGTCCACGAGCAGTACTTC CASSLELGDRVHEQYF
. 13 TRBJ2-7 few TRBV7-2 TGTGCCAGCAGCTTATTAACTAGCAGCGAGCAGTACTTC CASSLLTSSEQYF
TRBD2 16 TRBJ2-7 . TRBV2 TGTGCCAGCAGTGAAGGGCTAGCGGGGGAGTACTACGAGCAGTACTTC CASSEGLAGEYYEQYF
. 14 TRBJ2-5 . TRBV2 TGTGCCAGCAGTCTGGAAGGGGACAAAGAGACCCAGTACTTC CASSLEGDKETQYF
. 14 TRBJ2-7 . TRBV10-3 TGTGCCATCACCCGGAGGGCAGGAGACTACGAGCAGTACTTC CAITRRAGDYEQYF
. 14 TRBJ1-2 many TRBV10-3 TGTGCCATCAGTGAGCCATGGGACCTTTATGGCTACACCTTC CAISEPWDLYGYTF
. 16 TRBJ2-7 . TRBV12-3/TRBV12-4 TGTGCCAGCAGTGAAGGGACGAAGGGGTTGATGTACGAGCAGTACTTC CASSEGTKGLMYEQYF
TRBD2 18 TRBJ2-7 . TRBV4-1 TGCGCCAGCAGCTCCCAGACTAGCGGGGGGGCATCCTACAATGAGCAGTACTTC CASSSQTSGGASYNEQYF
. 17 TRBJ1-5 few TRBV6-4 TGTGCCAGCAGTGATACGCTTTGGGCCGGTGGGAGTCAGCCCCAGCATTTT CASSDTLWAGGSQPQHF
. 13 TRBJ2-7 . TRBV20-1 TGCAGTGCTAGAGGTCCGTGGGTCTACGAGCAGTACTTC CSARGPWVYEQYF
TRBD1 18 TRBJ2-6 few TRBV7-9 TGTGCCAGCAGCCCGTCCGGGACAGGGGGCTTTGGGGCCAACGTCCTGACTTTC CASSPSGTGGFGANVLTF
TRBD1 14 TRBJ1-2 . TRBV5-1 TGCGCCAGCAGCTCGGGACAGACTTCCTATGGCCACACCTTC CASSSGQTSYGHTF
TRBD2 14 TRBJ2-7 few TRBV5-1 TGCGCCAGCAGCGGCGGGACTAGCGGGAGGGGAATGTACTTC CASSGGTSGRGMYF
. 14 TRBJ2-7 . TRBV9 TGTGCCAGCAGCGCACGTGACAGGTTCGACGAGCAGTACTTC CASSARDRFDEQYF
. 11 TRBJ1-1 . TRBV7-9 TGTGCCAGCAGCGTCAACAGGGCGGCTTTCTTT CASSVNRAAFF
TRBD1 14 TRBJ1-1 . TRBV20-1 TGCAGGGTCCGATTGGGACAGAAGAACACTGAAGCTTTCTTT CRVRLGQKNTEAFF
. 16 TRBJ2-3 few TRBV21-1 TGTGCCAGCAGCAAAGAGGGCAGGATGTCCACAGATACGCAGTATTTT CASSKEGRMSTDTQYF
TRBD2 15 TRBJ2-1 many TRBV4-1 TGCGCCAGCAGCCAGGAATTAGCGGGGTACAATGAGCAGTTCTTC CASSQELAGYNEQFF
TRBD2 17 TRBJ2-2 . TRBV24-1 TGTGCCACCAGTATGCCCCGTGGGACTAGCGGGACCGGGGAGCTGTTTTTT CATSMPRGTSGTGELFF
. 16 TRBJ2-3 . TRBV11-3 TGTACCAGCAGCCCAGCAGGGAGTCCTAGCACAGATACGCAGTATTTT CTSSPAGSPSTDTQYF
. 13 TRBJ2-3 few TRBV7-2 TGTGCCAGCAGCCGGACTACCCCAAATACGCAGTATTTT CASSRTTPNTQYF
. 15 TRBJ2-2 . TRBV29-1 TGCAGCGTTGAATTGGGGGCGGGGAAGGCCGGGGAGCTGTTTTTT CSVELGAGKAGELFF
. 15 TRBJ1-6 . TRBV30 TGTGCCTGGAGTGAGGGTCAGGGTGGATATTCACCCCTCCACTTT CAWSEGQGGYSPLHF
TRBD2 16 TRBJ2-3 once TRBV28 TGTGCCAGCTGCCTCTGGGGGGAGGGTGCATCAGATACGCAGTATTTT CASCLWGEGASDTQYF
. 16 TRBJ1-2 few TRBV11-2 TGTGCCAGCAGCTTTGGAGTAGAGGGCCTCGACTATGGCTACACCTTC CASSFGVEGLDYGYTF
. 16 TRBJ1-5 . TRBV18 TGTGCCAGCTCTTTTGGGGGACCTTATAGCAATCAGCCCCAGCATTTT CASSFGGPYSNQPQHF
TRBD1 16 TRBJ1-4 . TRBV11-2 TGTGCCAGCAGCGGACGGACAGGGTCAACTAATGAAAAACTGTTTTTT CASSGRTGSTNEKLFF
. 14 TRBJ1-4 few TRBV27 TGTGCCAGCAGTTTTGGGGGGCAGAATGAAAAACTGTTTTTT CASSFGGQNEKLFF